This T cell receptor (beta chain) came from a study of regulatory T cells in long-lasting Graves disease (dated by TCRdb to the early 2020s). As for the study more broadly: Antithyroid drugs had been taken for less than 3 months by newly diagnosed Graves' disease patients. The study took place in China and was registered as a clinical trial. A total of roughly 35 samples underwent TCR sequencing: some 13 from persistent and around 20 from newly diagnosed Graves' disease patients. Persistent Graves' disease patients were compared with newly diagnosed Graves' disease patients by peripheral blood TCR sequencing and RNA sequencing.

This clonotype showed up many times. Its binding antigen is unknown. No much larger clone is present one base from it, and per-base qualities are unavailable. Receptors were amplified or captured by multiplex PCR. This sample was sequenced with an Illumina HiSeq 4000. To build TCR beta libraries, CDR3 regions were amplified by Arm-PCR using iRepertoire HTBI primers. Before sequencing, the PCR products underwent gel purification. The study's processing was this. Across samples, 55 to 80 TRBV and 12 to 15 TRBJ segments were identified and used for gene usage analysis of CDR3 amino acid clonotypes. Filtered high-quality paired reads were merged into contigs using COPE and FqMerger. BLAST was used to align contigs to the IMGT TRBV, TRBD and TRBJ reference genes, and CDR3 was defined following IMGT. Highly expanded clones were defined as clonotypes with a frequency above 0.1%. Repertoire diversity was measured by Shannon entropy, and V-J evenness by the Gini coefficient. Public clonotypes were defined as clonotypes shared by more than one individual. The public reads were reprocessed in TCRdb via fastp at Q25 and MiXCR, keeping in-frame beta chains. When rows share a CDR3 protein, they turn into one entry using the most common DNA and genes. In this record, the V and J calls reflect TCRdb's handling and not the investigators' own analysis. Across this sample there are around 250,000 distinct CDR3 sequences, with approximately 20% seen only once. About 14% of the sample goes to the ten largest clones.

Here is what the overall study found, with its caveats: Peripheral blood alone was examined, since thyroid tissue, which constituted the primary lesion, could not be accessed. The authors acknowledged the small sample size as a limitation that may reduce accuracy. Persistent patients shared more public clonotypes among themselves (roughly 2,700) than newly diagnosed patients did (more than 950). Sequencing and analysis were limited to the TCR beta chain. Compared with newly diagnosed patients, persistent Graves' disease patients had lower TCR Shannon entropy and fewer highly expanded clones, which suggests clonal expansion.

Taken with the paper, the label for time point translates to: newly diagnosed GD, antithyroid drugs for less than 3 months. For both TCR sequencing and RNA sequencing, RNA was extracted from PBMCs in TRIzol. The diagnosis of Graves' disease followed American Thyroid Association guidelines. Recruitment of patients was carried out at an endocrinology department in Xi'an, China. Each patient gave around 9.2 milliliters of peripheral blood, collected in an EDTA anticoagulant tube. Ficoll Paque Plus density gradient separation was used to isolate PBMCs, and no additional T cell sorting was done. RNA quality was checked with an Agilent 2100 Bioanalyzer and agarose gel, and concentration with a NanoDrop 2000. This sample also appeared in a second study, on T cells in Graves' hyperthyroidism and ophthalmopathy. The second source states: Stable Graves' hyperthyroidism was defined as the absence of progression to ophthalmopathy over 18 months of follow-up. The hyperthyroidism patients were between 18 and 65 years old and newly diagnosed, with a disease duration of less than 2 months. Any patient with an uncontrolled infection, another autoimmune disease, pregnancy or lactation was excluded. Diagnoses were based on clinical symptoms, serum thyroxine and TRAb, thyroid ultrasound and orbital computed tomography. For the first round of RT-PCR on the TCR CDR3, the HTBI primer set was used together with the Qiagen OneStep RT-PCR kit. Most expanded thyroid clonotypes (frequency above 0.001) were also detected in blood, suggesting blood repertoires may reflect thyroid immune responses. Ophthalmopathy was separated from stable hyperthyroidism by a 13 V-J signature model, with around 90% sensitivity and approximately 81% specificity obtained in cross-validation and 80%/75% obtained in testing. In validation, the model predicted progression to ophthalmopathy with over 60% sensitivity and less than 80% specificity, a median of around six months before onset. To identify distinguishing TCR V-J signatures, a discovery cohort of 90 to 100 patients was used, comprising 40 to 45 with Graves' ophthalmopathy and some 60 with stable Graves' hyperthyroidism. Whether ophthalmopathy could be predicted prospectively was tested in an independent validation cohort made up of 18 to 20 hyperthyroidism patients plus 17 patients who later progressed to ophthalmopathy. The roughly 94 discovery patients were randomly split 7:3 into training and test sets. In addition, the study compared T-cell repertoires in thyroid tissue and in blood from about 6 Graves' hyperthyroidism patients. Once sampling was done, hyperthyroidism patients were given methimazole at a starting dose of 30 mg daily, whereas ophthalmopathy patients were given high-dose intravenous methylprednisolone. A second multiplex PCR round built the libraries, followed by size selection and purification. Sequencing of the libraries was done on an Illumina HiSeq2000 using paired-end 100 bp reads. SOAPnuke was used to process the raw data, with reads discarded if the reads contained adapters or uncalled bases, had a mean Phred below 15, or lacked an exact constant-primer or identifier match. High-quality paired reads were merged using COPE v1.2.5, and each unique nucleotide sequence was defined as a clonotype. MiTCR v1.1 was used to align clonotypes to the IMGT TRBV, TRBD and TRBJ reference segments. The analysis was restricted to V-J combinations with a frequency above 0.0001, which together covered 99.2% of the repertoires. A TCS score was defined as the ratio of F50 (clonal expansion) to E x V (chaos), with BLOSUM62-based TCRdist applied between CDR3 peptides within each V-J. Welch's t-statistics and random forest reduced several hundred V-J features to 13, which were used in a naive Bayes classifier (R e1071). No statistical method was used to set the sample size in advance, and investigators knew the group allocation. The paper describes TCR Vbeta CDR3 sequencing of 130 to 150 peripheral blood samples, made up of 43 ophthalmopathy patients, approximately 76 hyperthyroidism patients and 17 progressor patients.

The clonotype was recovered from a woman in her twenties or thirties with Graves disease. Donor details come from another sample of the same person, matched by shared clones. The source was peripheral blood mononuclear cells (PBMCs), collected at new diagnosis, from a patient treated with antithyroid drugs.

The DNA reads TGTGCCAGCAGTGACGCGAGGGGGTCTGGGGCCAACGTCCTGACTTTC. Its protein product is CASSDARGSGANVLTF. The chain was built from TRBV2 and TRBJ2-6; matching of 6 bases hints at TRBD1 as the D gene. Including the terminal cysteine and phenylalanine, the CDR3 comprises 16 residues. CDR3 DNA is the only sequence kept; it has 48 bases, read in frame from the first base. V is shortened by 3 bases, J by 1 base, and the region joining them spans 10 bases. CDR1 and CDR2 were assigned from the germline V gene as SNHLY and FYNNEI.